The 31 T cell receptor beta chains given below trace back to one sample, sequenced in a study of beta chain features in type 1 diabetes. As every portion of the isolated RNA was reverse transcribed, the sequencing read expressed TCRB transcripts. The data were produced by immunoSEQ multiplex PCR, yet TCRdb's version contains in-frame clones alone and is incomplete. Here the sample spans hundreds of thousands of clones, roughly a sixth being singletons. Input material: naive CD4+ T cells from blood. These TCRs come from a woman aged 18-29 years in good health.

The chain has TRBV9 and TRBJ2-7; 8 bases are shared with TRBD1. CDR1 and CDR2 from the germline V gene are SGDLS and YYNGEE. V lost 1 base and J lost 7; bases outside the gene matches: 13. The CDR3 covers 16 residues. The DNA of the CDR3 is TGTGCCAGCAGCGTAATCCGACGACAGGGGTTGGGTGAGCAGTACTTC. It codes for CASSVIRRQGLGEQYF.

A few counts support this clone. This chain joins TRBV6-1 and TRBJ2-5; 8 positions agree with TRBD2. V shed 6 bases, J shed 5 bases, and the junction held 8 bases outside the gene matches. Germline CDR1 reads MNHNS; CDR2 reads SASEGT. The CDR3 is made up of 14 amino acids. CDR3 sequence (DNA): TGTGCCAGCAGCTCCCGGCGGGGGGCTGAGACCCAGTACTTC. Its protein is CASSSRRGAETQYF.

This clone was found once. The rearrangement links TRBV28 to TRBJ1-5; D remains unclear. Germline CDR1 MDHEN, CDR2 SYDVKM. This CDR3 has 13 amino acids. The V and J ends lost 6 bases and 0 bases respectively, with 6 bases between them. CDR3 coding DNA: TGTGCCAGCAGGATATATAGCAATCAGCCCCAGCATTTT. It specifies CASRIYSNQPQHF.

This clone occurred a few times. The gene calls are TRBV18 and TRBJ1-1; no clear D gene. CDR3 length equals 16 residues. CDR1 and CDR2 from the germline V gene are KGHSH and LQKENI. V gave up 4 bases and J gave up 1 base, with 16 bases separating them. This chain's CDR3 is CASSLKLPASNTEAFF. CDR3 in DNA: TGTGCCAGCTCACTTAAGTTACCAGCCTCGAACACTGAAGCTTTCTTT.

The chain couples TRBV6-5 to TRBJ1-5; TRBD1 matches at 8 bases. Germline assignment: CDR1 MNHEY and CDR2 SVGAGI. V shed 2 bases and J 7 bases; nucleotides not matched to a gene: 7. CDR3 size: 15 residues. The CDR3: CASSYKDREYQPQHF. Written as DNA, the CDR3 is TGTGCCAGCAGTTACAAGGACAGGGAGTACCAGCCCCAGCATTTT.

V gene TRBV9 combines with J gene TRBJ2-5, with D perhaps being TRBD1 or TRBD2 (6 bases each). The V and J ends lost 3 bases and 2 bases respectively, with 17 bases between them. This CDR3 is 16 amino acids long. Germline V gene data show CDR1 as SGDLS and CDR2 as YYNGEE. In DNA form, the CDR3 reads TGTGCCAGCAGCGCAAGCCCTCGGGGGCCACAAGAGACCCAGTACTTC. This translates into CASSASPRGPQETQYF.

In its sample, this clone was seen once. V usage is TRBV2 and J usage is TRBJ1-1; the match to TRBD1 covers 10 bases. The CDR3 has 14 amino acids. Germline V lookup: CDR1 SNHLY, CDR2 FYNNEI. V lost 2 bases to trimming and J lost 5 bases; unmatched junction nucleotides: 2. The CDR3 nucleotides are TGTGCCAGCAGTGAAAGGACAGGGGGTACTGAAGCTTTCTTT. Its protein product is CASSERTGGTEAFF.

V and J are TRBV7-9 and TRBJ2-1, with 10 bases aligning to TRBD2. The V and J ends lost 5 bases and 7 bases, in that order; junction bases with no gene match: 14. The CDR3 has 17 residues. CDR1 is SEHNR and CDR2 is FQNEAQ in the germline V gene (reference sequence). The CDR3 loop is CASSPLYQREGLNEQFF. CDR3 coding DNA: TGTGCCAGCAGCCCCCTTTATCAGCGGGAGGGCCTTAATGAGCAGTTCTTC.

A few counts support this clone. This chain links TRBV9 with TRBJ1-2, with 8 bases aligning to TRBD1. Germline V gene lookup returns CDR1 SGDLS and CDR2 YYNGEE. Trimming removed 0 bases from V and 6 bases from J; junction bases left unmatched: 7. This CDR3 has 15 residues. The CDR3 bases are TGTGCCAGCAGCGTAGTGGGCAGGGGGCGCGATGGCTACACCTTC. Translated, it gives CASSVVGRGRDGYTF.

This clone was seen only a few times. The chain couples TRBV2 to TRBJ1-2; D not resolved. Germline CDR1 and CDR2: SNHLY and FYNNEI. This CDR3 has 16 amino acids. Trimming removed 2 bases at V and 4 bases at J, with 17 bases between. In nucleotides, the CDR3 is TGTGCCAGCAGTGAAAATGGCCTCGGGAGGGCCTATGGCTACACCTTC. It codes for CASSENGLGRAYGYTF.

The chain uses TRBV28 and TRBJ1-3, with D hard to call. The germline V gene encodes CDR1 MDHEN and CDR2 SYDVKM. Trimming shortened V by 2 bases and J by 0 bases, and 11 bases separated the two germline ends. This CDR3 is 16 amino acids long. The CDR3 sequence is CASSLPGVGSGNTIYF. The CDR3, as DNA: TGTGCCAGCAGTTTACCGGGAGTCGGCTCTGGAAACACCATATATTTT.

This chain uses TRBV4-1 with TRBJ1-1, with D perhaps matching TRBD1 (6 bases). Trimming stripped 2 bases from V and 5 bases from J, with 12 bases between. The length of the CDR3 is 14 residues. CDR1 and CDR2 (germline): MGHRA, YSYEKL. The CDR3 DNA reads as TGCGCCAGCAGCCAACAGGGGAAGAAAACTGAAGCTTTCTTT. Translation: CASSQQGKKTEAFF.

The chain is built from TRBV20-1 and TRBJ1-1; the D is unclear. CDR3 size: 9 residues. From germline, CDR1 is DFQATT and CDR2 SNEGSKA (reference sequence). V lost 3 bases and J 6 bases, leaving 2 bases between the germline ends. The CDR3 region has the DNA TGCAGTGCTAGCGCTGAAGCTTTCTTT. It translates to CSASAEAFF.

This clone was seen only a few times. The V call is TRBV6-5, the J call TRBJ1-2; D uncertain. CDR1 MNHEY and CDR2 SVGAGI come from the germline V gene. The CDR3 runs 12 residues. V lost 7 bases to trimming and J lost 4 bases, with 10 bases between them. The CDR3 sequence is CASKSDIYGYTF. CDR3 in DNA: TGTGCCAGCAAGTCAGATATCTATGGCTACACCTTC.

The rearrangement uses TRBV5-1 and TRBJ2-2, with TRBD1 identical over 8 bases. J was trimmed by 7 bases and V by 3 bases; bases with no gene match: 8. This CDR3 has 15 amino acids. Germline CDR1 SGHRS, CDR2 YFSETQ. CDR3 bases: TGCGCCAGCAGCTCCACCAGACAGGGGCACGGGGAGCTGTTTTTT. This sequence encodes CASSSTRQGHGELFF.

This clone was recorded a few times. This chain links TRBV10-2 with TRBJ2-7; tentatively, D is TRBD1 (6 bases). Per the germline V gene, CDR1 is WSHSY and CDR2 is SAAADI. This CDR3 region has 16 residues. V gave up 3 bases and J gave up 3 bases, with 18 bases separating them. Here the CDR3 DNA reads TGCGCCAGCAGTGAATCTGGCACAGGGCCGCTCTACGAGCAGTACTTC. Translation gives CASSESGTGPLYEQYF.

This clone was observed a few times. The CDR3 spells CASSQGASGRDIQYF. Here the CDR3 DNA reads TGTGCCAGCAGCCAGGGTGCTAGCGGTAGAGACATTCAGTACTTC. V usage is TRBV4-2 and J usage is TRBJ2-4; 7 nucleotides align to TRBD2. Germline V CDR1 and CDR2: LGHNA, YNFKEQ. Unmatched junction bases numbered 10, after V lost 3 bases and J lost 8 bases. There are 15 residues in the CDR3.

This chain connects TRBV28 to TRBJ1-1; 7 bases line up with TRBD1. The CDR3 extends over 14 amino acids. The J segment lost 4 bases and the V segment lost 6 bases, leaving 8 bases of the junction unmatched. The V gene's germline CDR1 is MDHEN and CDR2 SYDVKM. CDR3 loop: CASRVGQMFTEAFF. DNA for the CDR3: TGTGCCAGCAGGGTGGGACAGATGTTCACTGAAGCTTTCTTT.

This clone was counted a single time. V usage is TRBV7-6 and J usage is TRBJ1-5, with a possible D match to TRBD1 (5 bases). The V end lost 2 bases, the J end lost 6 bases, and 11 bases lay between the germline ends. The germline gives CDR1 SGHVS, CDR2 FNYEAQ. The CDR3 sequence is 14 residues long. The CDR3 nucleotides read TGTGCCAGCAGCTTATGGCAGGGAGGTCAGCCCCAGCATTTT. Translating gives CASSLWQGGQPQHF. Full variable domain (remainder filled in from reference TRBV7-6 and TRBJ1-5): GAGVSQSPRYKVTKRGQDVALRCDPISGHVSLYWYRQALGQGPEFLTYFNYEAQQDKSGLPNDRFSAERPEGSISTLTIQRTEQRDSAMYRCASSLWQGGQPQHFGDGTRLSIL.

Comment on this clone: Additional DNA sequences in this sample encode the identical CDR3. This chain connects TRBV28 to TRBJ2-6; D is undetermined. V shed 5 bases and J shed 0 bases, with 5 bases lying between them. Germline CDR1 is MDHEN and CDR2 is SYDVKM. The CDR3 runs 14 residues. The CDR3 spells CASSAPSGANVLTF. The CDR3 DNA follows: TGTGCCAGCAGTGCCCCCTCTGGGGCCAACGTCCTGACTTTC.

In this sample, this clone turned up a few times. This rearrangement joins TRBV15 to TRBJ2-6; TRBD1 aligns across 7 bases. V lost 3 bases to trimming and J lost 1 base; unmatched junction nucleotides: 3. From germline, CDR1 is LNHNV and CDR2 YYDKDF (reference sequence). The CDR3 runs to 16 residues. CDR3 residues: CATSRDRFSGANVLTF. CDR3 DNA: TGTGCCACCAGCAGGGACAGGTTTTCTGGGGCCAACGTCCTGACTTTC.

This clone was seen only a few times. The V gene is TRBV18, the J gene TRBJ2-7; 8 bases match TRBD1. This CDR3 has 15 amino acids. Per germline, CDR1 KGHSH and CDR2 LQKENI. V was pared by 8 bases and J by 0 bases, with 9 bases of the junction left unmatched. The CDR3 region has the DNA TGTGCCAGCGCGGACAGGGTCGCATCCTCCTACGAGCAGTACTTC. Translating it yields CASADRVASSYEQYF.

The CDR3: CASSLWLVLEQFF. The CDR3 DNA reads TGTGCCAGCAGCTTATGGCTCGTGCTTGAGCAGTTCTTC. V usage is TRBV7-9 and J usage is TRBJ2-1; D unclear. With 2 bases removed from V and 9 bases from J, the gap between germline ends came to 11 bases. There are 13 residues in the CDR3. Looked up from germline, CDR1 is SEHNR and CDR2 is FQNEAQ (reference sequence). Full variable domain (outside the CDR3, taken from reference TRBV7-9 and TRBJ2-1): DTGVSQNPRHKITKRGQNVTFRCDPISEHNRLYWYRQTLGQGPEFLTYFQNEAQLEKSRLLSDRFSAERPKGSFSTLEIQRTEQGDSAMYLCASSLWLVLEQFFGPGTRLTVL.

This clone was seen a few times. The J gene is TRBJ2-7, the V gene TRBV4-3; D gene unclear. Germline lookup yields CDR1 LGHNA and CDR2 YSLEER. Trimming stripped 0 bases from V and 4 bases from J, with 10 bases between. CDR3 length: 14 residues. The CDR3 region is CASSQDLRGYEQYF. As DNA, the CDR3 is TGCGCCAGCAGCCAAGATCTTCGAGGATACGAGCAGTACTTC.

V and J are TRBV19 and TRBJ2-1; 7 bases line up with TRBD2. This CDR3 has 16 amino acids. Germline-derived CDR1 and CDR2 are LNHDA and SQIVND (reference sequence). The V segment lost 5 bases and the J segment 2 bases; nucleotides outside the gene matches: 9. CDR3 loop: CASSLFGGSTYNEQFF. In nucleotides, the CDR3 is TGTGCCAGTAGTTTATTTGGCGGGAGCACCTACAATGAGCAGTTCTTC.

The V and J genes are TRBV28 and TRBJ2-1; D is tentatively TRBD1 or TRBD2 (5 bases each). Between the trimmed V and J ends, which lost 8 bases and 7 bases, there was a span of 21 bases. Looked up from germline, CDR1 is MDHEN and CDR2 is SYDVKM. This CDR3 contains 15 residues. The CDR3 nucleotides read TGTGCCAGCTCGGGTTGGGACCTGGACCAGAATGAGCAGTTCTTC. It specifies CASSGWDLDQNEQFF. The entire variable domain, with the rest obtained from reference TRBV28 and TRBJ2-1, is as follows: DVKVTQSSRYLVKRTGEKVFLECVQDMDHENMFWYRQDPGLGLRLIYFSYDVKMKEKGDIPEGYSVSREKKERFSLILESASTNQTSMYLCASSGWDLDQNEQFFGPGTRLTVL.

This clone has only a few counts. The chain carries TRBV29-1 and TRBJ2-2; D may be TRBD2 (6 bases). The CDR3 totals 13 residues. Germline CDR1 reads SQVTM; CDR2 reads ANQGSEA. The CDR3 loop reads CRDRDLNTGELFF. The CDR3, as DNA: TGCAGGGACCGGGACTTGAACACCGGGGAGCTGTTTTTT.

A note on this clone: The same CDR3 can be traced to other DNA sequences in this sample. The rearrangement joins TRBV18 to TRBJ2-6; D call uncertain. Germline CDR1 and CDR2: KGHSH and LQKENI. CDR3 length: 14 amino acids. Trimming cost V 3 bases and J 0 bases, with 3 bases left between them. CDR3 amino acids: CASSPSSGANVLTF. CDR3 in DNA: TGTGCCAGCTCACCCAGCTCTGGGGCCAACGTCCTGACTTTC.

The CDR3 protein is CASKDRSYNEQFF. CDR3 nucleotide sequence: TGTGCCAGCAAAGACAGGAGCTACAATGAGCAGTTCTTC. This chain uses TRBV2 with TRBJ2-1; weak D call: TRBD1 (6 bases). V lost 7 bases, J lost 3 bases, and 10 bases lay in between. The CDR3 totals 13 residues. Germline-derived CDR1 and CDR2 are SNHLY and FYNNEI.

A few counts support this clone. The rearrangement uses TRBV5-4 and TRBJ2-2; 7 bases are a match to TRBD1. The J segment lost 4 bases and the V segment lost 4 bases, leaving 7 bases of the junction unmatched. CDR3 size: 15 residues. Germline CDR1 reads SGHNT; CDR2 reads YYREEE (reference sequence). CDR3 sequence: CASSAPPGGTGELFF. DNA for the CDR3: TGTGCCAGCAGCGCACCTCCAGGGGGCACCGGGGAGCTGTTTTTT.

The chain is built from TRBV4-3 and TRBJ2-1; D call uncertain. The CDR3 contains 14 residues. The germline gives CDR1 LGHNA, CDR2 YSLEER. Trimming removed 1 base from V and 4 bases from J, with 8 bases in between. CDR3 sequence (DNA): TGCGCCAGCAGCCAAGGTATCTTTTACAATGAGCAGTTCTTC. Translated, it gives CASSQGIFYNEQFF.